These 23 T cell receptor beta chains share one sample of origin, sequenced in a study of blood T cell repertoires in COVID-19. TCRdb's copy holds only in-frame clones and misses some; the assay was immunoSEQ multiplex PCR. This sample has 90,000 or so clones, with 75% to 90% found just once. Specimen: peripheral blood. The receptor set was obtained from a human donor in a cohort sampled during active COVID-19.

The genes are TRBV7-2 and TRBJ1-5; 7 nucleotides agree with TRBD1. Unmatched junction bases numbered 3, after V lost 2 bases and J lost 5 bases. Germline-derived CDR1 and CDR2 are SGHTA and FQGNSA. CDR3 length: 14 residues. CDR3 sequence: CASSLQGGDQPQHF. The DNA for the CDR3 is TGTGCCAGCAGCTTACAGGGGGGAGATCAGCCCCAGCATTTT.

The table lists this clone with a few counts. This chain joins TRBV9 and TRBJ2-3, with 8 bases lining up with TRBD2. With V trimmed by 5 bases and J by 0 bases, 5 bases remained unmatched. Germline CDR1 reads SGDLS; CDR2 reads YYNGEE. The CDR3 has 15 amino acids. CDR3 nucleotide sequence: TGTGCCAGCAGTTTAGCGGGGACTAGCACAGATACGCAGTATTTT. It specifies CASSLAGTSTDTQYF. Using reference TRBV9 and TRBJ2-3 for the parts outside the CDR3, the full variable domain is DSGVTQTPKHLITATGQRVTLRCSPRSGDLSVYWYQQSLDQGLQFLIQYYNGEERAKGNILERFSAQQFPDLHSELNLSSLELGDSALYFCASSLAGTSTDTQYFGPGTRLTVL.

V is TRBV6-2 or TRBV6-3 and J is TRBJ2-1, with TRBD2 as a possible D gene (5 bases). Germline V gene sequence: CDR1 MNHEY, CDR2 SVGEGT. This CDR3 region has 12 residues. With 2 bases removed from V and 9 bases from J, the gap between germline ends came to 8 bases. The CDR3 nucleotides are TGTGCCAGCAGTTACGTCGGGGTTGAGCAGTTCTTC. Translation gives CASSYVGVEQFF.

V usage is TRBV3-1 (or the pseudogene TRBV3-2) and J usage is TRBJ2-3, with 9 nucleotides matching TRBD2. Per germline, CDR1 LGHDT and CDR2 YNNKEL (reference sequence). V was clipped by 0 bases and J by 2 bases; unmatched bases: 3. The CDR3 runs 16 residues. CDR3 residues: CASSQDLAGATDTQYF. The CDR3, as DNA: TGTGCCAGCAGCCAAGATTTAGCGGGGGCCACAGATACGCAGTATTTT.

The chain couples TRBV19 to TRBJ1-5; the D is unclear. Germline V CDR1 and CDR2: LNHDA, SQIVND (reference sequence). This CDR3 region has 16 residues. Deletions cut 2 bases from V and 0 bases from J, with 11 bases between. Here the CDR3 DNA reads TGTGCCAGTAGTATAACCGAGGGAATTAGCAATCAGCCCCAGCATTTT. Protein sequence: CASSITEGISNQPQHF.

This rearrangement joins TRBV5-5 to TRBJ1-5; 7 bases map to TRBD1. V lost 2 bases and J lost 7; bases outside the gene matches: 6. CDR3 length: 14 amino acids. Germline lookup yields CDR1 SGHKS and CDR2 YYEKEE (reference sequence). The CDR3 loop reads CASSLGTQGQPQHF. The CDR3 nucleotides are TGTGCCAGCAGCTTAGGAACACAGGGGCAGCCCCAGCATTTT.

This chain connects TRBV6-5 to TRBJ1-1; D may be TRBD1 (6 bases). The CDR3 runs 14 residues. Germline values: CDR1 MNHEY, CDR2 SVGAGI. The V end lost 6 bases, the J end lost 5 bases, and 16 bases lay between the germline ends. The CDR3 DNA reads TGTGCCAGCAGCCCGGTGGGGGGGCATACTGAAGCTTTCTTT. Protein sequence: CASSPVGGHTEAFF.

This clone has just one count. V and J are TRBV7-3 and TRBJ2-2; D is perhaps TRBD1 (6 bases). CDR1 is SGHTA and CDR2 is FQGTGA in the germline V gene. CDR3 length: 14 amino acids. V lost 7 bases and J 2 bases, leaving 11 bases between the germline ends. The CDR3 region has the DNA TGTGCCAGCAAGGCAGGGGTCAACACCGGGGAGCTGTTTTTT. This codes for CASKAGVNTGELFF. Using reference TRBV7-3 and TRBJ2-2 for the parts outside the CDR3, the full variable domain is GAGVSQTPSNKVTEKGKYVELRCDPISGHTALYWYRQSLGQGPEFLIYFQGTGAADDSGLPNDRFFAVRPEGSVSTLKIQRTERGDSAVYLCASKAGVNTGELFFGEGSRLTVL.

This chain joins TRBV7-2 and TRBJ2-2; tentative D call: TRBD2 (5 bases). Looked up from germline, CDR1 is SGHTA and CDR2 is FQGNSA. CDR3 size: 15 residues. The V end lost 4 bases, the J end lost 7 bases, and 16 bases lay between the germline ends. This chain's CDR3 is CASSSHRGGGGELFF. The CDR3 coding sequence is TGTGCCAGCAGCTCTCACCGTGGAGGCGGCGGGGAGCTGTTTTTT.

A few counts support this clone. The rearrangement links TRBV3-1 (or the pseudogene TRBV3-2) to TRBJ1-4, with TRBD1 identical over 7 bases. CDR1 LGHDT and CDR2 YNNKEL come from the germline V gene (reference sequence). V lost 1 base, J lost 4 bases, and 6 bases stayed unmatched. The CDR3 totals 16 residues. CDR3: CASSQAPRGYNEKLFF. The CDR3 DNA follows: TGTGCCAGCAGCCAAGCCCCCAGGGGGTATAATGAAAAACTGTTTTTT.

The count of this clone is one. The chain joins TRBV5-5 to TRBJ2-1; unclear D gene. Per germline, CDR1 SGHKS and CDR2 YYEKEE (reference sequence). CDR3 length: 15 amino acids. V lost 0 bases, J lost 3 bases, and 10 bases lay in between. CDR3 in amino acids: CASSLDGGDYNEQFF. The CDR3 nucleotides read TGTGCCAGCAGCTTGGATGGCGGAGACTACAATGAGCAGTTCTTC.

The rearrangement joins TRBV27 to TRBJ1-5; TRBD1 is a possible D gene (5 bases). V lost 8 bases and J 6 bases, leaving 11 bases between the germline ends. CDR3 length equals 12 residues. The germline CDR1 and CDR2 sequences are MNHEY and SMNVEV (reference sequence). This CDR3 reads CASGSRVQPQHF. In DNA, the CDR3 is TGTGCCAGCGGAAGCAGGGTTCAGCCCCAGCATTTT.

This chain connects TRBV28 to TRBJ1-1; 8 bases map to TRBD1. The CDR3 sequence is 17 residues long. The J segment lost 1 base and the V segment lost 6 bases, leaving 13 bases of the junction unmatched. CDR1 and CDR2 from the germline V gene are MDHEN and SYDVKM. Written as DNA, the CDR3 is TGTGCCAGCAGCTTAGTTAGGGACAGGAGATGGAACACTGAAGCTTTCTTT. This codes for CASSLVRDRRWNTEAFF.

The V gene is TRBV15, the J gene TRBJ2-3, with unresolved D. CDR3 size: 16 residues. Per the germline V gene, CDR1 is LNHNV and CDR2 is YYDKDF (reference sequence). V lost 0 bases and J 0 bases, leaving 10 bases between the germline ends. The CDR3 nucleotides are TGTGCCACCAGCAGAGAGTTAGTTCCTAGCACAGATACGCAGTATTTT. Protein sequence: CATSRELVPSTDTQYF.

CDR3 amino acids: CASSQLRGTSDYNEQFF. The CDR3 nucleotides are TGTGCCAGCAGCCAGCTCCGAGGGACTAGTGACTACAATGAGCAGTTCTTC. This chain links TRBV7-2 with TRBJ2-1, with TRBD2 identical over 8 bases. In germline, CDR1 is SGHTA, CDR2 FQGNSA. The CDR3 is 17 residues long. The junction had 12 bases not matched to a gene; V was cut back by 5 bases and J by 3 bases. The complete variable domain, with remaining parts taken from reference TRBV7-2 and TRBJ2-1, reads GAGVSQSPSNKVTEKGKDVELRCDPISGHTALYWYRQSLGQGLEFLIYFQGNSAPDKSGLPSDRFSAERTGGSVSTLTIQRTQQEDSAVYLCASSQLRGTSDYNEQFFGPGTRLTVL.

The V and J genes are TRBV11-3 and TRBJ2-1; D might be TRBD1 (6 bases). Between the trimmed V and J ends, which lost 5 bases and 7 bases, there was a span of 18 bases. The germline V gene has CDR1 SGHNT and CDR2 YENEEA. The CDR3 sequence is 15 residues long. As DNA, the CDR3 is TGTGCCAGCAGCCAAGAGGGACCGAGGGGGAATGAGCAGTTCTTC. Translating gives CASSQEGPRGNEQFF.

This chain connects TRBV5-4 to TRBJ2-1; 10 bases fit TRBD2. This CDR3 is 17 amino acids long. Trimming took 2 bases from V and 6 from J; bases not matched to a gene: 11. The germline CDR1 and CDR2 sequences are SGHNT and YYREEE (reference sequence). The CDR3 DNA sequence: TGTGCCAGCAGCTTCTTTCAATCTAGCGGGAGAGGCAATGAGCAGTTCTTC. Protein product: CASSFFQSSGRGNEQFF.

The V and J genes are TRBV27 and TRBJ1-1, with D unclear. This CDR3 contains 14 residues. From germline, CDR1 is MNHEY and CDR2 SMNVEV (reference sequence). Trimming left V 8 bases short and J 4 bases short, with 17 bases between. The CDR3 is CASALWSLSTEAFF. DNA of the CDR3: TGTGCCAGCGCCCTTTGGTCCTTGAGCACTGAAGCTTTCTTT.

The chain joins TRBV30 to TRBJ1-2; TRBD1 agrees at 7 bases. Germline assignment: CDR1 GTSNPN and CDR2 SVGIG (reference sequence). V lost 2 bases and J lost 2; bases outside the gene matches: 5. The CDR3 extends over 14 amino acids. CDR3 DNA: TGTGCCTGGAGTCTAATACAGGGGAACTATGGCTACACCTTC. Translation: CAWSLIQGNYGYTF.

This clone was detected a few times. J is TRBJ1-2 and V is TRBV5-8; D perhaps matches TRBD1 (5 bases). Trimming took off 4 bases at V and 6 bases at J, with 13 bases between the two ends. Germline lookup yields CDR1 SGHTS and CDR2 YDEGEE. The CDR3 runs 13 residues. CDR3 DNA sequence: TGTGCCAGCAGCCGCAGGGCGGCGGATGGCTACACCTTC. It encodes CASSRRAADGYTF.

This chain links TRBV6-6 with TRBJ2-5, with 8 bases lining up with TRBD2. The CDR3 covers 16 residues. V shed 2 bases and J 3 bases; nucleotides not matched to a gene: 8. Germline CDR1 is MNHNY and CDR2 is SVGAGI (reference sequence). CDR3 amino acids: CASSYNSPGGEETQYF. The CDR3 nucleotides read TGTGCCAGCAGTTACAACTCACCGGGGGGGGAAGAGACCCAGTACTTC.

The chain joins TRBV28 to TRBJ1-1; 9 bases align to TRBD1. The CDR3 totals 15 residues. Germline trimming cut 5 bases from V and 8 bases from J; bases unmatched to any gene: 12. Germline CDR1 and CDR2: MDHEN and SYDVKM. Written as DNA, the CDR3 is TGTGCCAGCAGTATATTCCAGACAGGGGGGAACGAAGCTTTCTTT. This codes for CASSIFQTGGNEAFF. Full variable domain (remainder filled in from reference TRBV28 and TRBJ1-1): DVKVTQSSRYLVKRTGEKVFLECVQDMDHENMFWYRQDPGLGLRLIYFSYDVKMKEKGDIPEGYSVSREKKERFSLILESASTNQTSMYLCASSIFQTGGNEAFFGQGTRLTVV.

The chain couples TRBV6-2 or TRBV6-3 to TRBJ1-3; D unclear. The CDR3 has 14 residues. V shed 5 bases and J shed 0 bases, with 8 bases lying between them. Germline-derived CDR1 and CDR2 are MNHEY and SVGEGT. CDR3 protein: CASSGGHSGNTIYF. CDR3 sequence (DNA): TGTGCCAGCAGTGGAGGGCACTCTGGAAACACCATATATTTT.